One sample yielded the 10 T cell receptor beta chains listed below, sequenced in a study of blood T cell repertoires in COVID-19. Data came from immunoSEQ multiplex PCR; TCRdb stores just in-frame clones and leaves some out. This table has fewer than 110,000 clones, about 90% appearing once. The source material was peripheral blood. The receptors stem from a woman under 40 with acute or convalescent COVID-19.

This chain uses TRBV25-1 with TRBJ1-2, with 9 bases that match TRBD1. The CDR3 runs 14 residues. J was trimmed by 4 bases and V by 4 bases; bases with no gene match: 4. Germline V CDR1 and CDR2: MGHDK, SYGVNS. The CDR3 DNA sequence: TGTGCCAGCAGTGGCCCGGGACAGGGCTATGGCTACACCTTC. Its protein is CASSGPGQGYGYTF.

V is TRBV3-1 (or the pseudogene TRBV3-2) and J is TRBJ1-3; no clear D. The CDR3 length is 15 residues. Germline V lookup: CDR1 LGHDT, CDR2 YNNKEL (reference sequence). V was shortened by 4 bases and J by 2 bases, with 12 bases between the two germline ends. In DNA, the CDR3 is TGTGCCAGCAGCCGTACCGGGGTAGCTGGAAACACCATATATTTT. This gives the protein CASSRTGVAGNTIYF.

The gene calls are TRBV30 and TRBJ1-2, with a weak D call TRBD1 (5 bases). From germline, CDR1 is GTSNPN and CDR2 SVGIG (reference sequence). The CDR3 is 15 residues long. V was cut by 0 bases and J by 3 bases, with 14 bases left in between. The CDR3 reads CAWSVSDRTYYGYTF. CDR3 DNA sequence: TGTGCCTGGAGTGTAAGCGACAGAACATACTATGGCTACACCTTC.

The CDR3 DNA is TGTGCCAGCAGCCAAGGGCGCCCCGGCGGGTCATTCTCCTACGAGCAGTACTTC. This translates into CASSQGRPGGSFSYEQYF. The gene calls are TRBV4-2 and TRBJ2-7; D is possibly TRBD2 (5 bases). V gave up 1 base and J gave up 0 bases, with 19 bases separating them. The CDR3 has 18 amino acids. In germline, CDR1 is LGHNA, CDR2 YNFKEQ.

V is TRBV5-6 and J is TRBJ2-1, with a possible D match to TRBD1 (5 bases). Germline V gene sequence: CDR1 SGHDT, CDR2 YYEEEE. CDR3 length: 15 residues. Trimming removed 1 base from V and 6 bases from J, with 14 bases in between. CDR3 in amino acids: CASSLPGQTTNEQFF. CDR3 bases: TGTGCCAGCAGCTTGCCTGGACAAACTACCAATGAGCAGTTCTTC.

This clone is medium-sized by share. This chain uses TRBV7-2 with TRBJ2-7; 8 nucleotides line up with TRBD1. The CDR3 has 14 residues. V lost 5 bases to trimming and J lost 5 bases; unmatched junction nucleotides: 8. The germline V gene has CDR1 SGHTA and CDR2 FQGNSA. The CDR3 nucleotides are TGTGCCAGCAGCACTTCAGGGGGCCGAAACGAGCAGTACTTC. Its translation: CASSTSGGRNEQYF.

V usage is TRBV19 and J usage is TRBJ1-4; D remains ambiguous. This CDR3 is built from 13 residues. CDR1 is LNHDA, CDR2 SQIVND, per germline (reference sequence). V was cut by 7 bases and J by 3 bases, with 9 bases left in between. CDR3 amino acids: CASKDTSNEKLFF. As DNA, the CDR3 is TGTGCCAGTAAAGACACCTCTAATGAAAAACTGTTTTTT.

The chain uses TRBV11-2 and TRBJ1-4, with D possibly being TRBD1 (5 bases). Germline CDR1 and CDR2: SGHAT and FQNNGV. There are 13 residues in the CDR3. Trimming cost V 5 bases and J 5 bases, with 9 bases left between them. The CDR3 coding sequence is TGTGCCAGCAGCAGGGGACTAAATGAAAAACTGTTTTTT. Its translation: CASSRGLNEKLFF.

The chain joins TRBV19 to TRBJ2-7; the match to TRBD2 covers 8 bases. The V segment lost 3 bases and the J segment 2 bases; nucleotides outside the gene matches: 3. The CDR3 sequence is 14 residues long. Germline assignment: CDR1 LNHDA and CDR2 SQIVND (reference sequence). The CDR3 region has the DNA TGTGCCAGTAGTATCGCGGGGGGAACCTACGAGCAGTACTTC. As protein: CASSIAGGTYEQYF.

CDR3 sequence (DNA): TGTGCCACCCTCGGTCAGGGAGGCGGGAGGAACACTGAAGCTTTCTTT. As protein: CATLGQGGGRNTEAFF. The V and J genes are TRBV7-9 and TRBJ1-1; D might be TRBD1 (5 bases). The CDR3 has 16 amino acids. Germline loops: CDR1 SEHNR, CDR2 FQNEAQ (reference sequence). Trimming took off 10 bases at V and 1 base at J, with 22 bases between the two ends.